Given below is one T cell receptor (beta chain) in context. These data originate in a study of shared clonotypes between healthy human individuals. Study background: Per donor, CD8 memory used one plate, CD8 naive used two, CD4 memory used three and CD4 naive used three.

The CDR3 is 14 amino acids. Germline CDR1 reads SGHRS; CDR2 reads YFSETQ. The germline V and J ends were trimmed by 0 bases and 5 bases, with 9 bases remaining between them. TCRdb keeps only in-frame clones here, not all; method: immunoSEQ multiplex PCR. In the table there are some 2,500,000 clones, 93% of which are singletons. The sequence came from a man aged 18 to 30 in good health. Some clones in this sample may be carry-over from other donors' samples. The chain joins TRBV5-1 to TRBJ1-3, with D tentatively TRBD1 (6 bases). The source material was naive CD4+ T cells from PBMCs. The subset: CD45RA+ positively selected. The CDR3 coding sequence is TGCGCCAGCAGCTTGGAAGGACAGAGAAACACCATATATTTT. Its protein product is CASSLEGQRNTIYF.